This T cell receptor (beta chain) is drawn from a study of beta chain features in type 1 diabetes. The table lists this clone with many counts. The germline CDR1 and CDR2 sequences are SNHLY and FYNNEI. The CDR3 runs to 16 residues. V lost 4 bases and J lost 0; bases outside the gene matches: 6. Expressed TCRB transcripts got sequenced, as all isolated RNA was reverse transcribed. Some 3.3 million reads per sample on average were obtained from naive, central memory and regulatory T cell samples. TCRdb's copy holds only in-frame clones and misses some; the assay was immunoSEQ multiplex PCR. The table has about 300,000 clones, 7.5% to 9.5% seen once.

The sample was central memory CD4+ T cells from blood. This chain connects TRBV2 to TRBJ1-5; 7 bases are a match to TRBD1. The clonotype comes from a woman under 30 in good health. In DNA, the CDR3 is TGTGCCAGCAGTGCTTCGACAGGGCATAGCAATCAGCCCCAGCATTTT. Translated, it gives CASSASTGHSNQPQHF.